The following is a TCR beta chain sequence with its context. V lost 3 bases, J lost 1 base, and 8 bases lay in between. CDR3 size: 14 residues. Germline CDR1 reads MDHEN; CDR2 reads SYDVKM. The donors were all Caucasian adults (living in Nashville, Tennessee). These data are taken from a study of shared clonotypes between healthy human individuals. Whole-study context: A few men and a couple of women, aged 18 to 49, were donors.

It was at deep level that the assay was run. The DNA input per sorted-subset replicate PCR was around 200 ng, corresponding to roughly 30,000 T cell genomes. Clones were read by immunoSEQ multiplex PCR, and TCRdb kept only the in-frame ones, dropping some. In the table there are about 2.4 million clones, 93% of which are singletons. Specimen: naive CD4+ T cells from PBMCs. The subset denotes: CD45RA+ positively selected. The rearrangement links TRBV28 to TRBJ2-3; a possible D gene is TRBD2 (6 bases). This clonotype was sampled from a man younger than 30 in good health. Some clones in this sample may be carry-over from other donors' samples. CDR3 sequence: CASSFVAGTDTQYF. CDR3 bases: TGTGCCAGCAGTTTCGTAGCGGGCACAGATACGCAGTATTTT.